This T cell receptor beta chain derives from a study of graft-versus-host responses after intestinal transplantation. TCRdb's table, derived via immunoSEQ multiplex PCR, lists solely in-frame clones and lacks some. This sample has approximately 90,000 clones; 75% to 95% occur once, and the top ten carry approximately 6%. V trimming: 6 bases; J trimming: 3 bases; junction bases outside the gene matches: 11. The CDR3 has 15 residues. Germline CDR1 and CDR2: MGHRA and YSYEKL. With regard to this clone: Antigen: not known.

The clonotype originates from a human donor who received an intestinal transplant. This sequence joins TRBV4-1 and TRBJ2-7, with TRBD1 identical over 7 bases. The sequencing used unstimulated CD8+ T cells sorted from spleen or lymph node cells, collected before intestinal transplant. DNA of the CDR3: TGCGCCAGCAGAGACAGGGCTTCGACAAGCTACGAGCAGTACTTC. Amino acids: CASRDRASTSYEQYF.